The 21 T cell receptor beta chains given below trace back to one sample, sequenced in a study of blood T cell repertoires in COVID-19. Method: immunoSEQ multiplex PCR; TCRdb's copy keeps in-frame clones and lacks some. The sample lists over 200,000 clones, approximately 86% occurring once. The sample consisted of peripheral blood. Receptors were obtained from a man aged 35 to 55 who had recovered from COVID-19.

The rearrangement links TRBV29-1 to TRBJ1-2, with D possibly matching TRBD1 (5 bases). Trimming took off 7 bases at V and 4 bases at J, with 16 bases between the two ends. Germline CDR1 reads SQVTM; CDR2 reads ANQGSEA. This CDR3 comprises 13 residues. The CDR3 spells CSAAGRLGYGYTF. CDR3 coding DNA: TGCAGCGCTGCGGGACGACTGGGCTATGGCTACACCTTC.

This sequence joins TRBV7-9 and TRBJ2-7; D unresolved. The CDR3 has 12 residues. The ends were cut back, 1 base at V and 4 bases at J, with 5 bases in the middle. The germline gives CDR1 SEHNR, CDR2 FQNEAQ (reference sequence). The CDR3 protein is CASSLVAYEQYF. The CDR3 nucleotides are TGTGCCAGCAGCTTAGTAGCTTACGAGCAGTACTTC.

This chain uses TRBV5-6 with TRBJ2-7; TRBD1 agrees at 8 bases. Germline V lookup: CDR1 SGHDT, CDR2 YYEEEE. The CDR3 consists of 14 residues. The junction had 5 bases not matched to a gene; V was cut back by 4 bases and J by 2 bases. The CDR3 nucleotides are TGTGCCAGCAGCGCGACAGGGGTTCCCTACGAGCAGTACTTC. Its translation: CASSATGVPYEQYF.

The chain links TRBV5-8 to TRBJ2-7; a possible D gene is TRBD2 (5 bases). The CDR3 sequence is 14 residues long. The V end was cut by 0 bases, the J end by 3 bases, with 10 bases between. The germline CDR1 and CDR2 sequences are SGHTS and YDEGEE. The CDR3: CASSLVVRVYEQYF. CDR3 nucleotides: TGTGCCAGCAGCTTGGTGGTGAGGGTCTACGAGCAGTACTTC.

J is TRBJ1-2 and V is TRBV29-1; D call uncertain. The germline V gene has CDR1 SQVTM and CDR2 ANQGSEA. Trimming stripped 2 bases from V and 4 bases from J, with 8 bases between. This CDR3 comprises 12 residues. The CDR3 region is CSVEQVGYGYTF. DNA for the CDR3: TGCAGCGTTGAACAGGTGGGCTATGGCTACACCTTC.

CDR3: CASSQDRGGGGYTF. The CDR3 DNA reads as TGCGCCAGCAGCCAAGATCGGGGGGGTGGCGGCTACACCTTC. The genes are TRBV4-3 and TRBJ1-2, with D possibly matching TRBD1 (5 bases). Germline CDR1 LGHNA, CDR2 YSLEER. This CDR3 comprises 14 residues. The V gene lost 0 bases and the J gene lost 8 bases, with 13 bases spanning the gap.

J is TRBJ2-7 and V is TRBV2; D is perhaps TRBD1 (5 bases). V lost 7 bases, J lost 3 bases, and 19 bases lay in between. The CDR3 sequence is 15 residues long. Germline assignment: CDR1 SNHLY and CDR2 FYNNEI. CDR3 DNA: TGTGCCAGCATTCCTTTGGACATTGGGCTCTACGAGCAGTACTTC. Translation gives CASIPLDIGLYEQYF.

The chain recombines TRBV6-6 with TRBJ2-7; 7 nucleotides match TRBD2. This CDR3 spans 13 amino acids. With V trimmed by 5 bases and J by 4 bases, 5 bases remained unmatched. Looked up from germline, CDR1 is MNHNY and CDR2 is SVGAGI (reference sequence). The CDR3, as DNA: TGTGCCAGCAGTATCCCCGGGGGGTACGAGCAGTACTTC. Its protein product is CASSIPGGYEQYF.

This clone was observed once. The chain is built from TRBV14 and TRBJ2-2; the match to TRBD2 covers 15 bases. CDR1 and CDR2 from the germline V gene are SGHDN and FVKESK. V dropped 4 bases and J dropped 6; count of bases not matched to a gene: 9. The CDR3 is 18 residues long. DNA for the CDR3: TGTGCCAGCAGCCGAAGGACTAGCGGGAGGGATCCCCCCGGGGAGCTGTTTTTT. It specifies CASSRRTSGRDPPGELFF.

The chain carries TRBV5-6 and TRBJ2-1; D is possibly TRBD2 (6 bases). The CDR3 is 14 residues long. The germline V and J ends were trimmed by 3 bases and 6 bases, with 13 bases remaining between them. The germline V gene encodes CDR1 SGHDT and CDR2 YYEEEE. In DNA, the CDR3 is TGTGCCAGCAGCTCCCGGGGGTCGGGCAATGAGCAGTTCTTC. It yields the protein CASSSRGSGNEQFF.

The rearrangement joins TRBV5-4 to TRBJ2-1; 8 bases map to TRBD1. The germline V gene encodes CDR1 SGHNT and CDR2 YYREEE (reference sequence). Trimming cost V 0 bases and J 6 bases; bases outside gene matches: 5. The CDR3 is made up of 15 amino acids. For the CDR3, the DNA is TGTGCCAGCAGCTTGGCTGGACAGGGTAGCAATGAGCAGTTCTTC. Translated: CASSLAGQGSNEQFF.

This clone appeared a single time. This chain uses TRBV6-5 with TRBJ2-2, with D perhaps matching TRBD1 (5 bases). With 6 bases removed from V and 7 bases from J, the gap between germline ends came to 18 bases. This CDR3 has 15 amino acids. Germline V gene data show CDR1 as MNHEY and CDR2 as SVGAGI. As DNA, the CDR3 is TGTGCCAGCAGCTTTCAATGGGGCGACGGCGGGGAGCTGTTTTTT. Amino acids: CASSFQWGDGGELFF.

CDR3 in amino acids: CATKKGQGEIYGYTF. DNA of the CDR3: TGTGCCACCAAAAAAGGACAGGGTGAAATTTATGGCTACACCTTC. This chain links TRBV15 with TRBJ1-2, with 8 positions matching TRBD1. From germline, CDR1 is LNHNV and CDR2 YYDKDF (reference sequence). J was trimmed by 5 bases and V by 7 bases; bases with no gene match: 12. CDR3 length equals 15 residues.

Concerning this clone: Other DNA variants within this sample encode the same CDR3. The chain employs TRBV30 and TRBJ2-1; 9 bases match TRBD2. This CDR3 region has 15 residues. Looked up from germline, CDR1 is GTSNPN and CDR2 is SVGIG (reference sequence). With V trimmed by 0 bases and J by 2 bases, 2 bases remained unmatched. The CDR3 DNA reads as TGTGCCTGGAGTGTCCTAGCGGGAACCTACAATGAGCAGTTCTTC. Its protein is CAWSVLAGTYNEQFF.

The chain couples TRBV7-3 to TRBJ2-1; D is perhaps TRBD1 (6 bases). The CDR3 spans 17 residues. CDR1 and CDR2 from the germline V gene are SGHTA and FQGTGA. V lost 6 bases and J 3 bases, leaving 21 bases between the germline ends. The CDR3 sequence is CASSPRAQGMNYNEQFF. The DNA for the CDR3 is TGTGCCAGCAGTCCGAGAGCCCAGGGGATGAACTACAATGAGCAGTTCTTC.

The rearrangement joins TRBV27 to TRBJ1-2, with 7 bases aligning to TRBD1. Germline V gives CDR1 MNHEY, CDR2 SMNVEV (reference sequence). V shed 4 bases and J 7 bases; nucleotides not matched to a gene: 9. The CDR3 has 14 amino acids. The CDR3 bases are TGTGCCAGCAGTTCCCCCTCCAGGGGGACTGGCTACACCTTC. Protein: CASSSPSRGTGYTF.

The J gene is TRBJ2-1, the V gene TRBV7-2, with 7 bases identical to TRBD1. V gave up 0 bases and J gave up 7 bases; unmatched junction bases: 6. This CDR3 contains 15 residues. Germline CDR1 and CDR2: SGHTA and FQGNSA. The CDR3 loop is CASSLAGQNWNEQFF. In nucleotides, the CDR3 is TGTGCCAGCAGCTTAGCGGGACAGAATTGGAATGAGCAGTTCTTC.

The chain combines TRBV11-3 with TRBJ2-1; D remains unclear. Trimming took off 0 bases at V and 1 base at J, with 7 bases between the two ends. The CDR3 is 15 amino acids. From germline, CDR1 is SGHNT and CDR2 YENEEA. In DNA form, the CDR3 reads TGTGCCAGCAGCTTAGAAATGAGTTCCTACAATGAGCAGTTCTTC. This encodes CASSLEMSSYNEQFF.

CDR3 residues: CASRPRQGSSTEAFF. CDR3 sequence (DNA): TGTGCCAGCAGGCCCCGACAGGGATCGAGCACTGAAGCTTTCTTT. The chain joins TRBV7-9 to TRBJ1-1; 7 nucleotides match TRBD1. Per germline, CDR1 SEHNR and CDR2 FQNEAQ (reference sequence). With 6 bases clipped from V and 4 bases from J, the junction kept 11 bases outside the gene matches. This CDR3 comprises 15 residues. Variable domain in full (rest from reference TRBV7-9 and TRBJ1-1): DTGVSQNPRHKITKRGQNVTFRCDPISEHNRLYWYRQTLGQGPEFLTYFQNEAQLEKSRLLSDRFSAERPKGSFSTLEIQRTEQGDSAMYLCASRPRQGSSTEAFFGQGTRLTVV.

The sample holds one count of this clone. The chain recombines TRBV5-6 with TRBJ1-2; 7 positions match TRBD1. V shed 5 bases, J shed 0 bases, and the junction held 13 bases outside the gene matches. The CDR3 runs to 17 residues. Germline V gives CDR1 SGHDT, CDR2 YYEEEE. Here the CDR3 DNA reads TGTGCCAGCAGAATCGGTGGCAGGGGGGAATCTAACTATGGCTACACCTTC. Protein: CASRIGGRGESNYGYTF.

The J gene is TRBJ2-3, the V gene TRBV7-2, with a tentative D call TRBD2 (7 bases). The CDR3 runs 16 residues. CDR1 is SGHTA, CDR2 FQGNSA, per germline. With 5 bases removed from V and 2 bases from J, the gap between germline ends came to 17 bases. Here the CDR3 reads CASSAGGGHPTDTQYF. In DNA form, the CDR3 reads TGTGCCAGCAGCGCTGGGGGGGGACACCCCACAGATACGCAGTATTTT.